This T cell receptor beta chain was recovered during a study of identical twins. Regarding the study as a whole: Abundant cord blood beta clonotypes carried fewer insertions; memory repertoires showed none.

The V gene end was trimmed by 2 bases and the J gene end by 2 bases; junction bases not matched to a gene: 13. This CDR3 region has 19 residues. Per germline, CDR1 SGHTA and CDR2 FQGTGA. Healthy Caucasians supplied all donations. This clonotype appeared a few times. Its antigen remains unknown. It was template switching that added a universal primer site, and there were unique molecular identifiers on the cDNA. In TCRdb, the 5' RACE reads were re-called with MiXCR into one record per CDR3 protein. The sample has 450,000 or so distinct CDR3 sequences, roughly 24% seen once; the top ten hold over 2.5%. The sample was also linked to a second study, of T cells expressing NK-cell markers. This second study says: The CD3+CD56-NKG2C+ fraction of a handful of donors was also led by these clonotypes.

Sequenced input: CD4+ T cells sorted from blood. The clonotype originates from a woman aged 18 to 35 in good health. The genes are TRBV7-3 and TRBJ2-3; 10 bases agree with TRBD2. For the CDR3, the DNA is TGTGCCAGCAGCTTACTCGGGCTAGCGGGGGCCCGACTCACAGATACGCAGTATTTT. Translating gives CASSLLGLAGARLTDTQYF.